This T cell receptor beta chain was retrieved from a study of shared T cell receptors in the human thymus. The CDR3 is 20 residues long. V was clipped by 3 bases and J by 6 bases; unmatched bases: 26. CDR1 and CDR2 (germline): SGDLS, YYNGEE. Sequencing was performed with immunoSEQ multiplex PCR; in TCRdb, only in-frame clones are kept and a portion is missing. The sample lists about 730,000 clones, over 75% occurring once. This sample also appeared in a second study, on human thymus T cells. That work adds: Donation came from healthy Finnish infants having corrective surgery for congenital heart defects. It was from resections taken during corrective heart surgery that the thymus tissue came.

This chain connects TRBV9 to TRBJ2-7; 8 nucleotides align to TRBD2. The sequence was obtained from a girl in the first two years of life with a congenital heart defect. Sequenced sample: thymocytes. Written as DNA, the CDR3 is TGTGCCAGCAGCGCGGCAAGGCGGCCGGGACTAGAAGGAGGCGAGGTCGAGCAGTACTTC. Its translation: CASSAARRPGLEGGEVEQYF.